This record looks at one T cell receptor beta chain sequence and its context. This sample is drawn from a study of blood T cell repertoires in COVID-19. Study as a whole: T cells, B-cell-depleted T cells, or PBMCs supplied cDNA or gDNA.

The CDR3 is made up of 18 amino acids. Germline CDR1 SEHNR, CDR2 FQNEAQ (reference sequence). V was pared by 4 bases and J by 0 bases, with 12 bases of the junction left unmatched. Data came from immunoSEQ multiplex PCR; TCRdb stores just in-frame clones and leaves some out. The sample holds around 230,000 clones, roughly 85% seen once. The clonotype comes from a middle-aged man with COVID-19, enrolled during active disease. Sequenced: peripheral blood. This chain links TRBV7-9 with TRBJ1-3; 7 nucleotides match TRBD1. The CDR3 nucleotides read TGTGCCAGCAGCTCCCTGTCCCGACAGGGAAACTCTGGAAACACCATATATTTT. Amino acids: CASSSLSRQGNSGNTIYF.